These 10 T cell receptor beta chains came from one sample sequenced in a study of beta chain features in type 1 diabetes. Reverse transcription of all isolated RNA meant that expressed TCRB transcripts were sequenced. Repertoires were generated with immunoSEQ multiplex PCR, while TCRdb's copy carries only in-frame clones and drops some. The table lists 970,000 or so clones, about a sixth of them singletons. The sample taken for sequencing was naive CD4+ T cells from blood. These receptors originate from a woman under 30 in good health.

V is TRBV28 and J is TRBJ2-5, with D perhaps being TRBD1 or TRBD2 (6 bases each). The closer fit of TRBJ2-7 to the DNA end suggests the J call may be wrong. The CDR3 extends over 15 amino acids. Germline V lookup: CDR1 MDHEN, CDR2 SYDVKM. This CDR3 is CASSPAWGARYEQYF. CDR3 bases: TGTGCCAGCAGTCCAGCTTGGGGGGCGCGTTACGAGCAGTACTTC.

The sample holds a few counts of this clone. The CDR3 DNA reads as TGTGCCACGCAGGTCCCTCTCCTCCAGGTTAACTATGGCTACACCTTC. Its translation is CATQVPLLQVNYGYTF. The chain uses TRBV28 and TRBJ1-2; D ambiguous. The length of the CDR3 is 16 residues. V lost 10 bases to trimming and J lost 1 base, with 22 bases between them. The V gene's germline CDR1 is MDHEN and CDR2 SYDVKM.

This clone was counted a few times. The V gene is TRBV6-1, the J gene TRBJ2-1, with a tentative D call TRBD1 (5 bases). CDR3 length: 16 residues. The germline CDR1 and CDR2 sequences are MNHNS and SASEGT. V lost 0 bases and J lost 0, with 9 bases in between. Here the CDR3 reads CASSEAQGSSYNEQFF. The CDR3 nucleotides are TGTGCCAGCAGTGAAGCGCAGGGTAGCTCCTACAATGAGCAGTTCTTC.

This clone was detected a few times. CDR3 DNA sequence: TGTGCCAGCAGTCCGGACTACAATTCATACAATGAGCAGTTCTTC. Residues: CASSPDYNSYNEQFF. The chain links TRBV2 to TRBJ2-1, with D tentatively TRBD2 (6 bases). The CDR3 sequence is 15 residues long. Between the trimmed V and J ends, which lost 5 bases and 4 bases, there was a span of 15 bases. CDR1 is SNHLY and CDR2 is FYNNEI in the germline V gene.

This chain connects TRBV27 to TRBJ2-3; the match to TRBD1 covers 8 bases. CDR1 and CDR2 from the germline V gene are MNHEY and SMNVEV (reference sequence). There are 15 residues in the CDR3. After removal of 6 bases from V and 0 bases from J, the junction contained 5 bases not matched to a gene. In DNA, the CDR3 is TGTGCCAGCAGCGCAGGGGACAGGAGCACAGATACGCAGTATTTT. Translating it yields CASSAGDRSTDTQYF.

CDR3 sequence (DNA): TGTGCAAGTCGCTTAGCCGCGAGACTAGCGGGATACGAGCAGTACTTC. Translation gives CASRLAARLAGYEQYF. This chain uses TRBV12-2 with TRBJ2-7; the table calls TRBD2, which could not be checked here. TRBV12-2 is flagged as a pseudogene. The CDR3 sequence is 16 residues long.

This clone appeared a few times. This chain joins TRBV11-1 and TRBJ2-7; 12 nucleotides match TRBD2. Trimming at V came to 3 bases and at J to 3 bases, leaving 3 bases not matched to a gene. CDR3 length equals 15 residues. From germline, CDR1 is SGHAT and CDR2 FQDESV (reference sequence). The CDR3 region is CASSFLAGGVYEQYF. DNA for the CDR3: TGTGCCAGCAGCTTCCTAGCGGGAGGGGTCTACGAGCAGTACTTC.

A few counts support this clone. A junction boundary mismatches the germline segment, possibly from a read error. CDR3 amino acids: CASSTGSGELFF. CDR3 sequence (DNA): TGTGCTAGCAGCACAGGGTCCGGGGAGCTGTTTTTT. This rearrangement joins TRBV7-6 to TRBJ2-2, with D possibly matching TRBD1 (6 bases). CDR3 length: 12 residues. Germline V gene lookup returns CDR1 SGHVS and CDR2 FNYEAQ. The full variable domain, its missing parts supplied by reference TRBV7-6 and TRBJ2-2, is GAGVSQSPRYKVTKRGQDVALRCDPISGHVSLYWYRQALGQGPEFLTYFNYEAQQDKSGLPNDRFSAERPEGSISTLTIQRTEQRDSAMYRCASSTGSGELFFGEGSRLTVL.

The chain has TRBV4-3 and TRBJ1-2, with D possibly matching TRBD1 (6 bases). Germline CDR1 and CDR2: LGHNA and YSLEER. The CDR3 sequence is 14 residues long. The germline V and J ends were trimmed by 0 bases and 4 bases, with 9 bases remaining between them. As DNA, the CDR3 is TGCGCCAGCAGCCAAGAGGGACATCTCTATGGCTACACCTTC. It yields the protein CASSQEGHLYGYTF.

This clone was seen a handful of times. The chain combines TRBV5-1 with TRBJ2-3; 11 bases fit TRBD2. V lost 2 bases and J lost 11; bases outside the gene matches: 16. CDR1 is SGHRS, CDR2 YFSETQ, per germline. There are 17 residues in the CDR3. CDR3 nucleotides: TGCGCCAGCAGCTTTTCGGGACTAGCGGTCTCCCCTGCTTGGCAGTATTTT. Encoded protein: CASSFSGLAVSPAWQYF.